This T cell receptor beta chain was captured in a study of beta chain features in type 1 diabetes. Trimming took 4 bases from V and 0 from J; bases not matched to a gene: 3. CDR1 and CDR2 (germline): SGHNT, YYREEE (reference sequence). The CDR3 is made up of 14 amino acids. The sequenced template was cDNA made from the entire isolated RNA. The assay was immunoSEQ multiplex PCR, and TCRdb's table has in-frame clones only and misses some. The sample has hundreds of thousands of clones, about a tenth seen once. About this clone: Its cognate antigen is unknown.

Via CD45RO/CCR7/CD25/CD127/CD95/CD27, cells of the CD4+ naive, central memory, regulatory and stem cell-like memory subsets were sorted. Findings of the study overall: Shortening that was moderate but significant affected the TCRB CDR3s of Type 1 diabetes patients in all four CD4+ subsets. For patients, the naive, central memory and Treg TCRB repertoires appeared more alike than for healthy donors. Individuals with type 1 diabetes displayed fewer insertions and more deletions at VDJ junctions.

The receptor was isolated from a man aged 25 to 40 with type 1 diabetes. The source material was naive CD4+ T cells from blood. This sequence joins TRBV5-4 and TRBJ2-5; 7 nucleotides line up with TRBD1. The CDR3 region is CASSTGQDQETQYF. In DNA, the CDR3 is TGTGCCAGCAGCACCGGACAGGACCAAGAGACCCAGTACTTC.